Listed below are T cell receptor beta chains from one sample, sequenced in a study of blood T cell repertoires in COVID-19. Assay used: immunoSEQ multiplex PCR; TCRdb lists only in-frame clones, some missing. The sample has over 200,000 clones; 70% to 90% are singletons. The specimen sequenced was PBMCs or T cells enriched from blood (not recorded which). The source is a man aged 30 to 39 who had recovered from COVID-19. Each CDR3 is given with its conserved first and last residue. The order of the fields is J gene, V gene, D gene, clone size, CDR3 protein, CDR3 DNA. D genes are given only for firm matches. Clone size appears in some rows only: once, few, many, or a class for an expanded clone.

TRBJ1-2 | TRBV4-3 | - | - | CASSQDPGTLYGYTF | TGCGCCAGCAGCCAAGATCCCGGGACACTTTATGGCTACACCTTC
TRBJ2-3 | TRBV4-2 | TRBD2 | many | CASSRGAGGADTQYF | TGTGCCAGCAGCCGAGGAGCGGGGGGCGCAGATACGCAGTATTTT
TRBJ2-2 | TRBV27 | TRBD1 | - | CASSHDVPGQGYTGELFF | TGTGCCAGCAGTCACGACGTACCGGGACAGGGCTACACCGGGGAGCTGTTTTTT
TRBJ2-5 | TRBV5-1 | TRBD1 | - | CASWDRGVQETQYF | TGCGCCAGCTGGGACAGGGGTGTTCAAGAGACCCAGTACTTC
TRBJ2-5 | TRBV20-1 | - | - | CSARDELPPYF | TGCAGTGCTAGAGATGAGCTACCCCCGTACTTC
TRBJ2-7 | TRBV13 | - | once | CASSLSGSSYEQYF | TGTGCCAGCAGCCTCTCCGGGAGCTCCTACGAGCAGTACTTC
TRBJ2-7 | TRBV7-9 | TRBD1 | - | CASSLEGQVYEQYF | TGTGCCAGCAGCTTAGAGGGACAGGTCTACGAGCAGTACTTC
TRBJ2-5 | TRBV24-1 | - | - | CATSDPRTGETQYF | TGTGCCACCAGTGATCCGCGGACTGGAGAGACCCAGTACTTC
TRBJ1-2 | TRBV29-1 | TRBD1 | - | CSVEDRRGNGYTF | TGCAGCGTTGAAGATCGCAGGGGGAATGGCTACACCTTC
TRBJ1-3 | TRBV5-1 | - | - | CASGPGGNSGNTIYF | TGCGCCAGCGGCCCGGGGGGAAACTCTGGAAACACCATATATTTT
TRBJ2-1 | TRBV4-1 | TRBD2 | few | CASSQGGLAGVYNEQFF | TGCGCCAGCAGCCAAGGAGGACTAGCGGGAGTCTACAATGAGCAGTTCTTC
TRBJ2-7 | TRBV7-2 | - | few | CASSLGRQGGVYEQYF | TGTGCCAGCAGCTTAGGCCGACAAGGGGGTGTGTACGAGCAGTACTTC
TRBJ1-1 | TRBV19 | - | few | CASNPTGLMAEAFF | TGTGCCAGTAATCCGACAGGATTGATGGCTGAAGCTTTCTTT
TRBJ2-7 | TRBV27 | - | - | CASRRGLIQGEQYF | TGTGCCAGCAGGCGGGGACTCATCCAAGGCGAGCAGTACTTC
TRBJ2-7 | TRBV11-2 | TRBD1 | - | CASSRTGTGYEQYF | TGTGCCAGCAGCCGAACCGGGACAGGCTACGAGCAGTACTTC
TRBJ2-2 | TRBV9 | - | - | CASSVQGFNTGELFF | TGTGCCAGCAGCGTACAGGGGTTCAACACCGGGGAGCTGTTTTTT
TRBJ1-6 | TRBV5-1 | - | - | CASSLDRANSPLHF | TGCGCCAGCAGCTTGGACAGGGCCAATTCACCCCTCCACTTT
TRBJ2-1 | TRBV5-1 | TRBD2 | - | CASSLNLGGPSYNEQFF | TGCGCCAGCAGCTTGAACCTGGGAGGGCCCTCCTACAATGAGCAGTTCTTC
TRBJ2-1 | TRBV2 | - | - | CASNLRLVGFEQFF | TGTGCCAGCAACCTCAGACTAGTAGGCTTTGAGCAGTTCTTC
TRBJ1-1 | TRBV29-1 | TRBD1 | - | CSVVGQGEAFF | TGCAGCGTTGTTGGACAGGGTGAAGCTTTCTTT
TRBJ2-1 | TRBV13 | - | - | CASSRSNEQFF | TGTGCCAGCAGCCGCAGTAATGAGCAGTTCTTC
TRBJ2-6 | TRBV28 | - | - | CASTRGSGANVLTF | TGTGCCAGCACAAGGGGATCTGGGGCCAACGTCCTGACTTTC
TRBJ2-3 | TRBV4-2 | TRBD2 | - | CASSQDLRGPWREGTDTQYF | TGTGCCAGCAGCCAAGATCTTAGGGGCCCGTGGCGGGAGGGTACAGATACGCAGTATTTT
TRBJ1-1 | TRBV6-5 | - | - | CASSSRTEAFF | TGTGCCAGCAGTTCCAGAACTGAAGCTTTCTTT
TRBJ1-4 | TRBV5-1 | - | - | CASSLAGGNEKLFF | TGCGCCAGCAGCTTGGCCGGGGGGAATGAAAAACTGTTTTTT
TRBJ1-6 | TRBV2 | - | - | CASSEVAVRENSPLHF | TGTGCCAGCAGTGAGGTAGCGGTGCGGGAAAATTCACCCCTCCACTTT
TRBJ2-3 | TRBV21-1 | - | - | CATSKLPTDTQYF | TGTGCCACCTCTAAGTTGCCCACAGATACGCAGTATTTT
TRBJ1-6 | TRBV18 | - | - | CASSMGGNLNSPLHF | TGTGCCAGCTCCATGGGAGGGAACCTTAATTCACCCCTCCACTTT
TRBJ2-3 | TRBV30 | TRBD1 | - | CAWGTGGRADTQYF | TGTGCCTGGGGGACAGGGGGCAGGGCAGATACGCAGTATTTT
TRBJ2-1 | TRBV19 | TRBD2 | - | CASSILAGAGDEQFF | TGTGCCAGTAGTATACTAGCGGGAGCTGGGGATGAGCAGTTCTTC
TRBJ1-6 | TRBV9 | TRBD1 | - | CASSVGTGGWDNSPLHF | TGTGCCAGCAGCGTGGGGACAGGGGGTTGGGATAATTCACCCCTCCACTTT
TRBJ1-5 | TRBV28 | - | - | CASSPHRWGLGGNQPQHF | TGTGCCAGCAGTCCGCACCGGTGGGGGCTGGGCGGCAATCAGCCCCAGCATTTT
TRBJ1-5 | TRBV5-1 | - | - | CASSYGVNQPQHF | TGCGCCAGCTCTTACGGTGTTAATCAGCCCCAGCATTTT
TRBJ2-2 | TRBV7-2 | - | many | CASSSRLTGELFF | TGTGCCAGCAGCTCCAGGCTAACCGGGGAGCTGTTTTTT
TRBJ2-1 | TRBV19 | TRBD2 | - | CASSGTSGRSPRYNEQFF | TGTGCCAGTAGTGGGACTAGCGGGAGGTCCCCGCGGTACAATGAGCAGTTCTTC
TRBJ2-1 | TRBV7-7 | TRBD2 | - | CASSLVPAGGPSYNEQFF | TGTGCTAGCAGCTTAGTCCCAGCGGGGGGTCCCTCCTACAATGAGCAGTTCTTC
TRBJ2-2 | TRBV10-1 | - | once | CASSERQSTGELFF | TGCGCCAGCAGTGAGCGACAGTCCACCGGGGAGCTGTTTTTT
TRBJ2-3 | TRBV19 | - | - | CASSRKGEAGVSSDTQYF | TGTGCCAGTAGCCGGAAGGGCGAAGCAGGGGTTTCATCCGATACGCAGTATTTT
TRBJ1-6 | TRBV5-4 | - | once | CASSLTGQSPLHF | TGTGCCAGCAGCTTGACAGGGCAATCACCCCTCCACTTT
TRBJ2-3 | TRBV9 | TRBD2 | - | CASSAGTSGGAFGDTQYF | TGTGCCAGCAGCGCCGGGACTAGCGGGGGGGCCTTTGGCGATACGCAGTATTTT
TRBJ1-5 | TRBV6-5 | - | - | CASRWDIHNQPQHF | TGTGCCAGCAGATGGGACATACACAATCAGCCCCAGCATTTT
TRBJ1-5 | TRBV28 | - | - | CASSGAPNQYQPQHF | TGTGCCAGCAGTGGGGCCCCCAACCAATATCAGCCCCAGCATTTT
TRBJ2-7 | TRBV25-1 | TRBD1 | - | CASSVAGTGGYEQYF | TGTGCCAGCAGTGTGGCCGGGACAGGGGGCTACGAGCAGTACTTC
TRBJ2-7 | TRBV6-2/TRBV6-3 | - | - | CASSHGDYEQYF | TGTGCCAGCAGCCACGGGGACTACGAGCAGTACTTC
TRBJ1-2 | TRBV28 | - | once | CASGDSYGYTF | TGTGCCAGCGGGGACTCCTATGGCTACACCTTC
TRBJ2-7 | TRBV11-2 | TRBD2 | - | CASSLDRLAGVLF | TGTGCCAGCAGCTTAGATCGACTAGCGGGGGTTCTCTTC
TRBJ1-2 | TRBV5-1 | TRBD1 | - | CASRGQPSNYGYTF | TGCGCCAGCAGGGGACAGCCCAGTAACTATGGCTACACCTTC
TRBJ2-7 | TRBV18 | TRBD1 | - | CASSIGQGGFDEQYF | TGTGCCAGCTCAATAGGACAGGGAGGTTTCGACGAGCAGTACTTC
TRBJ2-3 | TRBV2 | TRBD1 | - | CASRATGGDTDTQYF | TGTGCCAGCAGAGCCACAGGGGGTGACACAGATACGCAGTATTTT
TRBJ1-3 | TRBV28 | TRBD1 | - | CASSTTGGTGNTIYF | TGTGCCAGCAGCACGACAGGGGGCACCGGAAACACCATATATTTT
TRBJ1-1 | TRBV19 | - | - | CASSIDGPQLGAFF | TGTGCCAGTAGTATAGACGGGCCTCAACTAGGAGCTTTCTTT
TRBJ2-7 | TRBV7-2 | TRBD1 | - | CASSPNRGTEQYF | TGTGCCAGCAGCCCCAACAGGGGAACCGAGCAGTACTTC
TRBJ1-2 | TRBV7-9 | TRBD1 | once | CASSRDRGGGYTF | TGTGCCAGCAGCCGCGACAGGGGCGGAGGCTACACCTTC
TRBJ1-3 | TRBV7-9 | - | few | CASSPQVVGNTIYF | TGTGCCAGCAGCCCCCAGGTAGTGGGAAACACCATATATTTT
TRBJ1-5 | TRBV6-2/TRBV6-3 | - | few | CASSYSGTHQPQHF | TGTGCCAGCAGTTACTCGGGGACACATCAGCCCCAGCATTTT
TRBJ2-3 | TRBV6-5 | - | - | CASSYSSAGFTDTQYF | TGTGCCAGCAGTTACTCAAGTGCGGGGTTCACAGATACGCAGTATTTT
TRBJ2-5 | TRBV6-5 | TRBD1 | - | CASSPTGGGQETQYF | TGTGCCAGCAGTCCGACAGGGGGAGGCCAAGAGACCCAGTACTTC
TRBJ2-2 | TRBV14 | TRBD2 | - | CASSQRLAGVPRDTGELFF | TGTGCCAGCAGCCAACGACTAGCGGGAGTCCCGAGGGACACCGGGGAGCTGTTTTTT
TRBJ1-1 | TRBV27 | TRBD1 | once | CASSLFGTGSEAFF | TGTGCCAGCAGTTTATTCGGGACAGGGTCTGAAGCTTTCTTT
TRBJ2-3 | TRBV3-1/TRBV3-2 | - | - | CASSQSQGRDTQYF | TGTGCCAGCAGCCAATCACAAGGGAGGGATACGCAGTATTTT